The following is a T cell receptor (beta chain) sequence with its context. As yet, its antigen is unknown. Germline assignment: CDR1 SGDLS and CDR2 YYNGEE. This CDR3 comprises 15 residues. With V trimmed by 2 bases and J by 0 bases, 1 base remained unmatched. Vbeta (60) and Jbeta (13) primers were used in the PCR. The protocol was immunoSEQ multiplex PCR, while the TCRdb copy is restricted to in-frame clones and leaves out a portion. Among about 69,000 clones, 65% to 75% were seen once, and the ten largest hold around 10%. The sample originates from a study of cytomegalovirus exposure and HLA in healthy donors. Study observations and caveats: Whilst most TCR sequences proved rare, a subset of public TCRs occurred across many donors. Later analysis identified about 15,000 TCR beta sequences associated with HLA alleles, using a false discovery rate threshold of 0.05.

The chain is built from TRBV9 and TRBJ2-2; 7 positions agree with TRBD2. The clonotype originates from a woman aged 55-69 years in good health and CMV-seropositive. Material: PBMCs. CDR3 loop: CASSVTSANTGELFF. CDR3 sequence (DNA): TGTGCCAGCAGCGTTACTAGCGCGAACACCGGGGAGCTGTTTTTT.